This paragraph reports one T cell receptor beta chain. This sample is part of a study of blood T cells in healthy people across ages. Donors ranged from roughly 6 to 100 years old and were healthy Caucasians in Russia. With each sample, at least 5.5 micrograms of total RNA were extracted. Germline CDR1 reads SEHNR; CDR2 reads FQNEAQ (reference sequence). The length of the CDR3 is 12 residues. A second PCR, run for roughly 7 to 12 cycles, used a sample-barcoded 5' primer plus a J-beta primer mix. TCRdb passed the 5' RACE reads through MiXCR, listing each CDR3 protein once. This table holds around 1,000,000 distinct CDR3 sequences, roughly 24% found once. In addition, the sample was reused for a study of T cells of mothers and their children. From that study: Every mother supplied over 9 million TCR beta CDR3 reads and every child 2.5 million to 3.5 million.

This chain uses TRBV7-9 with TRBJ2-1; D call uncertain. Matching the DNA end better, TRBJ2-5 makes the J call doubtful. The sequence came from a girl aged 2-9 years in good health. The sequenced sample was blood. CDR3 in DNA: TGTGCCAGCGGACCGATCCAAGAGACCCAGTACTTC. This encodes CASGPIQETQYF.